The sequence of this TCR beta chain was determined in a study of blood T cell repertoires in COVID-19 (TCRdb year 2020). As for the study more broadly: The collaborator samples originated in the United States, Italy and Spain and spanned the acute and convalescent phases of COVID-19. Samples came from the ongoing ImmuneRACE study (first 160 participants) plus 1,254 subjects from 6 global collaborators. A de-identified subject ID, COVID-19 status, age in years and sex were almost always included in the sample metadata. The repertoires were made available in a free public database intended to serve as a resource for research on the immune response to SARS-CoV-2. The prospective study material was composed of cDNA or gDNA derived from T cells, B-cell-depleted T cells, or PBMCs. Where HLA class I and class II types were available, the types were taken from metadata supplied by the sample provider, not from assay-based typing. The dataset comprised deeply sampled blood TCRbeta repertoires from subjects exposed to, actively infected with, or recovered from COVID-19.

The cysteine opens and the phenylalanine closes a CDR3 of 14 amino acids. CDR3 DNA only is kept here, 42 bases in frame from base 1. V gives up 0 bases and J gives up 8 bases, and the segment between their germline ends measures 14 bases. Taken from the germline V gene (reference sequence), the CDR1 and CDR2 loops are SGHNT and YYREEE. The paper as a whole reports these results and caveats: The quantity of clinical and demographic metadata differed by source and by participant and was supplied without curation.

Concerning this clone: Its antigen remains unidentified. No qualities accompany the bases; no much larger clone lies one base away.

Whole blood was collected in K2EDTA tubes by collaborating institutions according to the institutions' own protocols. For TCRbeta analysis, collaborators shipped samples as frozen whole blood, isolated PBMCs, or DNA extracted from either of those sample types. TCRbeta CDR3 regions were amplified from genomic DNA by means of the immunoSEQ Assay, a bias-controlled multiplex PCR. Regarding the original processing steps: Nucleated cell counts per sample were estimated from amplification of reference gene primers within the assay. To quantify the absolute abundance of each unique TCRbeta CDR3 rearrangement, sequence reads were collapsed and filtered. Productive Simpson clonality was computed per sample as the square root of Simpson's diversity index over productive rearrangements. TCRdb retrieved this table from immuneACCESS and kept in-frame rearrangements only. Not all clones are present; in checked studies, unresolved V genes account for under half, and no reason is known for the remainder. D and trimming were read from the DNA, whereas the V and J calls and clone size are those reported in that table. This sample lists roughly 100,000 clones; 70% to 90% were detected once. The ten biggest clones cover roughly 2% of the sample.

The material sequenced was peripheral blood. The rearrangement combines TRBV5-4 with TRBJ1-2, with the D gene call left open. The TCR comes from a man in his fifties or sixties with active COVID-19. The CDR3 here reads CASSLAVDEGGYTF. The DNA sequence follows: TGTGCCAGCAGCTTGGCCGTTGATGAGGGCGGCTACACCTTC. When the CDR3 is completed using the reference TRBV5-4 and TRBJ1-2 genes on either side, the full variable domain is ETGVTQSPTHLIKTRGQQVTLRCSSQSGHNTVSWYQQALGQGPQFIFQYYREEENGRGNFPPRFSGLQFPNYSSELNVNALELDDSALYLCASSLAVDEGGYTFGSGTRLTVV.